These 21 T cell receptor beta chains were sequenced from one sample in a study of technical replicates of blood from several donors. TCRdb's table, derived via immunoSEQ multiplex PCR, lists solely in-frame clones and lacks some. The sample consists of tens of thousands of clones, around 94% of them appearing once. The source material was T cells isolated from PBMCs. All receptors derive from a human donor in good health.

V is TRBV7-2 and J is TRBJ2-5; 7 bases line up with TRBD2. There are 15 residues in the CDR3. With 3 bases clipped from V and 5 bases from J, the junction kept 9 bases outside the gene matches. Germline V lookup: CDR1 SGHTA, CDR2 FQGNSA. CDR3 loop: CASSFSSGLRETQYF. The CDR3 DNA reads TGTGCCAGCAGCTTCTCTAGCGGCCTCCGGGAGACCCAGTACTTC.

The rearrangement joins TRBV6-1 to TRBJ2-4; 11 bases map to TRBD1. Per the germline V gene, CDR1 is MNHNS and CDR2 is SASEGT. CDR3 length equals 14 residues. V lost 4 bases to trimming and J lost 5 bases; unmatched junction nucleotides: 1. In DNA form, the CDR3 reads TGTGCCAGCAGTGGGACAGGGGGCCAAAACATTCAGTACTTC. Translation gives CASSGTGGQNIQYF.

The V gene is TRBV2, the J gene TRBJ1-4; 7 positions match TRBD1. CDR3 length equals 14 residues. The junction had 7 bases not matched to a gene; V was cut back by 9 bases and J by 3 bases. CDR1 is SNHLY and CDR2 is FYNNEI in the germline V gene. The CDR3 nucleotides are TGTGCCAGGAGAGACAGGGCACCTAATGAAAAACTGTTTTTT. As protein: CARRDRAPNEKLFF.

The genes are TRBV6-5 and TRBJ1-2; D may be TRBD1 (5 bases). The germline gives CDR1 MNHEY, CDR2 SVGAGI. Trimming took off 2 bases at V and 4 bases at J, with 14 bases between the two ends. There are 15 residues in the CDR3. CDR3 residues: CASSYRRGLSYGYTF. Here the CDR3 DNA reads TGTGCCAGCAGTTACAGGAGGGGCCTTAGCTATGGCTACACCTTC.

J is TRBJ1-1 and V is TRBV10-1, with 8 bases identical to TRBD1. V was pared by 6 bases and J by 6 bases, with 9 bases of the junction left unmatched. Germline CDR1 is WNHNN and CDR2 is SYGVQD (reference sequence). This CDR3 has 14 amino acids. In DNA form, the CDR3 reads TGCGCCAGCAGCGGACAGGGTGTGTCAGCTGAAGCTTTCTTT. Amino acids: CASSGQGVSAEAFF.

The chain recombines TRBV9 with TRBJ2-1, with 8 nucleotides matching TRBD2. CDR1 SGDLS and CDR2 YYNGEE come from the germline V gene. The CDR3 contains 16 residues. The junction had 16 bases not matched to a gene; V was cut back by 5 bases and J by 9 bases. This CDR3 is CASSLDSGLGLSEQFF. As DNA, the CDR3 is TGTGCCAGCAGTCTAGACTCGGGACTAGGCCTCAGTGAGCAGTTCTTC.

V gene TRBV6-5 combines with J gene TRBJ2-7, with 8 bases matching TRBD1. The CDR3 is 15 amino acids. CDR1 and CDR2 from the germline V gene are MNHEY and SVGAGI. With 5 bases clipped from V and 5 bases from J, the junction kept 11 bases outside the gene matches. Here the CDR3 reads CASSTPGQAYHEQYF. CDR3 in DNA: TGTGCCAGCAGTACACCGGGACAGGCGTACCACGAGCAGTACTTC.

The genes are TRBV27 and TRBJ1-5, with TRBD1 as a possible D gene (5 bases). The CDR3 is made up of 15 amino acids. V lost 1 base and J lost 4, with 11 bases in between. CDR1 and CDR2 (germline): MNHEY, SMNVEV (reference sequence). CDR3 coding DNA: TGTGCCAGCAGTTTATTGGGGGGTCGAAATCAGCCCCAGCATTTT. Translation gives CASSLLGGRNQPQHF.

CDR3: CASSPRDGWVEQFF. The CDR3 DNA reads TGTGCCAGCTCCCCGCGGGACGGATGGGTTGAGCAGTTCTTC. J is TRBJ2-1 and V is TRBV18; the D gene is possibly TRBD2 (6 bases). CDR3 size: 14 residues. Trimming pared 6 bases from V and 9 bases from J, leaving 18 bases between. Per the germline V gene, CDR1 is KGHSH and CDR2 is LQKENI.

The chain employs TRBV7-6 and TRBJ1-2; 8 bases align to TRBD1. From germline, CDR1 is SGHVS and CDR2 FNYEAQ. The CDR3 is 16 amino acids. The J segment lost 4 bases and the V segment lost 1 base, leaving 8 bases of the junction unmatched. The CDR3 coding sequence is TGTGCCAGCAGCTTAGAAGGACAGGGTGGGGTCTATGGCTACACCTTC. It codes for CASSLEGQGGVYGYTF.

The CDR3 reads CASSPRPGADQPQHF. CDR3 sequence (DNA): TGTGCCAGCAGTCCCCGGCCGGGAGCCGATCAGCCCCAGCATTTT. The chain recombines TRBV6-5 with TRBJ1-5, with D unresolved. This CDR3 is 15 amino acids long. Germline-derived CDR1 and CDR2 are MNHEY and SVGAGI. Trimming shortened V by 5 bases and J by 5 bases, and 16 bases separated the two germline ends.

The V and J genes are TRBV7-9 and TRBJ1-1; TRBD1 matches 9 bases. Germline V gene sequence: CDR1 SEHNR, CDR2 FQNEAQ (reference sequence). The CDR3 length is 18 residues. V was pared by 6 bases and J by 2 bases, with 16 bases of the junction left unmatched. The CDR3 coding sequence is TGTGCCAGCAGTTTAATCCGGGACAGGGTGTTTGTAAACACTGAAGCTTTCTTT. This sequence encodes CASSLIRDRVFVNTEAFF.

J is TRBJ2-2 and V is TRBV5-1, with D maybe TRBD2 (5 bases). The germline V gene encodes CDR1 SGHRS and CDR2 YFSETQ. The CDR3 covers 17 residues. V was clipped by 0 bases and J by 5 bases, with 17 bases between them. The CDR3 region is CASSLALAGEKTGELFF. The CDR3 DNA sequence: TGCGCCAGCAGCTTGGCTCTAGCCGGGGAAAAAACCGGGGAGCTGTTTTTT.

This chain joins TRBV2 and TRBJ1-6, with 10 bases aligning to TRBD1. Trimming removed 4 bases from V and 13 bases from J; junction bases left unmatched: 10. This CDR3 comprises 15 residues. Germline CDR1 is SNHLY and CDR2 is FYNNEI. Here the CDR3 DNA reads TGTGCCAGCAGTGTGGGGACAGGGGAAGGTGTCCCCCTCCACTTT. It translates to CASSVGTGEGVPLHF.

V usage is TRBV5-4 and J usage is TRBJ2-7, with D possibly matching TRBD1 (5 bases). The CDR3 loop spans 15 amino acids. The germline gives CDR1 SGHNT, CDR2 YYREEE (reference sequence). Trimming pared 0 bases from V and 0 bases from J, leaving 10 bases between. CDR3 sequence: CASSLGLQASYEQYF. The CDR3 nucleotides read TGTGCCAGCAGCTTGGGTCTACAGGCCTCCTACGAGCAGTACTTC.

The chain joins TRBV10-2 to TRBJ1-1; maybe TRBD1 (6 bases). This CDR3 has 18 amino acids. V was cut by 7 bases and J by 1 base, with 25 bases left in between. The germline V gene encodes CDR1 WSHSY and CDR2 SAAADI. The CDR3 loop is CASTPVQGVTQPNTEAFF. The CDR3 nucleotides read TGCGCCAGCACCCCGGTACAGGGAGTCACTCAGCCGAACACTGAAGCTTTCTTT.

This clone is a singleton in its sample. This chain uses TRBV7-9 with TRBJ2-7; D gene ambiguous. Germline lookup yields CDR1 SEHNR and CDR2 FQNEAQ (reference sequence). CDR3 length: 11 amino acids. V lost 7 bases to trimming and J lost 4 bases, with 8 bases between them. The CDR3 DNA reads as TGTGCCAGCACCCTGGCTTACGAGCAGTACTTC. The encoded protein is CASTLAYEQYF.

The V call is TRBV19, the J call TRBJ2-7; D possibly corresponds to TRBD2 (5 bases). V was shortened by 5 bases and J by 3 bases, with 14 bases between the two germline ends. Germline CDR1 and CDR2: LNHDA and SQIVND (reference sequence). The CDR3 consists of 14 residues. In DNA form, the CDR3 reads TGTGCCAGTAGTCCCCGGGGTACGTTCTACGAGCAGTACTTC. This gives the protein CASSPRGTFYEQYF.

V usage is TRBV14 and J usage is TRBJ2-2; D may be TRBD1 (6 bases). The CDR3 runs to 14 residues. The V and J ends lost 9 bases and 0 bases respectively, with 11 bases between them. Germline CDR1 and CDR2: SGHDN and FVKESK. The CDR3 DNA reads TGTGCCAGTACCTGGACAGCGAACACCGGGGAGCTGTTTTTT. Translating gives CASTWTANTGELFF.

V gene TRBV5-1 combines with J gene TRBJ2-4; D is perhaps TRBD1 (7 bases). Trimming took off 4 bases at V and 9 bases at J, with 17 bases between the two ends. The germline V gene encodes CDR1 SGHRS and CDR2 YFSETQ. The CDR3 contains 14 residues. For the CDR3, the DNA is TGCGCCAGCAGCCCAATCTACAGGGGAGGCATTCAGTACTTC. It encodes CASSPIYRGGIQYF.

The chain has TRBV6-5 and TRBJ2-7; D is perhaps TRBD1 (6 bases). V was cut by 0 bases and J by 4 bases, with 13 bases left in between. CDR1 is MNHEY, CDR2 SVGAGI, per germline. CDR3 length: 15 residues. CDR3 in amino acids: CASSYSPGQTYEQYF. The CDR3 bases are TGTGCCAGCAGTTACTCTCCGGGACAAACTTACGAGCAGTACTTC.